The clone carrying this T cell receptor (beta chain) was found a few times. The target antigen is unknown. This specimen comes from a study of CD8 T cells in ankylosing spondylitis. Overall study results and limits: Past research had described some motif variants in reactive arthritis synovial fluid and blood.

The CDR3 totals 15 residues. V trimming: 6 bases; J trimming: 2 bases; junction bases outside the gene matches: 6. Germline values: CDR1 MNHEY, CDR2 SVGEGT. Quantitative 5'-RACE with molecular barcodes generated TCR beta libraries. In TCRdb, the 5' RACE reads were re-called with MiXCR into one record per CDR3 protein. This table holds 40,000 or so distinct CDR3 sequences, under 13% found once. This receptor was obtained from a male donor with ankylosing spondylitis or in good health (not recorded which). This rearrangement joins TRBV6-2 or TRBV6-3 to TRBJ1-2; 10 positions match TRBD1. Material: blood, either unsorted or a sorted T cell fraction (not recorded which). CDR3 amino acids: CASRGTGESNYGYTF. The CDR3 coding sequence is TGTGCCAGCAGGGGGACAGGGGAGTCCAACTATGGCTACACCTTC.